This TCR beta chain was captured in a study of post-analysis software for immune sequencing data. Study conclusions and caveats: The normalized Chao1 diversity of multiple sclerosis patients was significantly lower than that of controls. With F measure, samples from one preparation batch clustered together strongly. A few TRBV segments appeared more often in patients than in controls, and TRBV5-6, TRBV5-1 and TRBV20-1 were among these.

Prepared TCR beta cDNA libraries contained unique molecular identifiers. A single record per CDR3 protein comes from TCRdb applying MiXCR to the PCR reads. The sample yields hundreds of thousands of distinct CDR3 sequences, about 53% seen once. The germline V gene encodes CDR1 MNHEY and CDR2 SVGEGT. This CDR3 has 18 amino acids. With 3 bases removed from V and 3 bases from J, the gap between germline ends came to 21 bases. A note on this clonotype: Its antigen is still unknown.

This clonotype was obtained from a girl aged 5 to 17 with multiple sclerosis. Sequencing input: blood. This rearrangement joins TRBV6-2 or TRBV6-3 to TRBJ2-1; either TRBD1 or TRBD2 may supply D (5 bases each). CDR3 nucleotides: TGTGCCAGCAGTTATCTGGCGAGCCGAGGGGTTGGCTACAATGAGCAGTTCTTC. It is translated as CASSYLASRGVGYNEQFF.